These 3 T cell receptor beta chains were sequenced from one sample in a study of T cell responses to AZD1222 COVID-19 vaccine. TCRdb's table, derived via immunoSEQ multiplex PCR, lists solely in-frame clones and lacks some. The table shows more than 100,000 clones, with roughly nine tenths occurring only once. Sample: peripheral blood, taken on day 0 of AZD1222 vaccination. The receptors were sampled from an adult in good health.

In the case of this clone: Other DNA variants within this sample encode the same CDR3. The chain employs TRBV2 and TRBJ2-1; no clear D gene. Trimming stripped 6 bases from V and 4 bases from J, with 7 bases between. Germline V gene lookup returns CDR1 SNHLY and CDR2 FYNNEI. The CDR3 consists of 12 residues. In nucleotides, the CDR3 is TGTGCCAGCAGGGGCGGATACAATGAGCAGTTCTTC. Translation: CASRGGYNEQFF.

The genes are TRBV4-2 and TRBJ2-7; 7 bases align to TRBD2. With 0 bases clipped from V and 2 bases from J, the junction kept 7 bases outside the gene matches. Germline V lookup: CDR1 LGHNA, CDR2 YNFKEQ. The CDR3 consists of 16 residues. CDR3: CASSQDKRGGTYEQYF. CDR3 DNA: TGTGCCAGCAGCCAAGATAAACGGGGAGGGACCTACGAGCAGTACTTC.

This rearrangement joins TRBV4-3 to TRBJ2-2; perhaps TRBD1 as D (6 bases). Germline assignment: CDR1 LGHNA and CDR2 YSLEER. This CDR3 spans 17 amino acids. Trimming removed 1 base at V and 6 bases at J, with 18 bases between. The CDR3 nucleotides are TGCGCCAGCAGCCAAGTCCTCCAGGGGCTCGCGGCCGGGGAGCTGTTTTTT. This encodes CASSQVLQGLAAGELFF.